The present TCR beta chain was sequenced within a study of T cell changes during pregnancy in multiple sclerosis. By sample fraction, this clone is medium-sized. This sample also contains other DNA sequences that code for the same CDR3. Germline V gene data show CDR1 as MNHNS and CDR2 as SASEGT. V gave up 2 bases and J gave up 4 bases; unmatched junction bases: 0. The CDR3 is 15 residues long. The protocol was immunoSEQ multiplex PCR, while the TCRdb copy is restricted to in-frame clones and leaves out a portion. The repertoire has tens of thousands of clones, about nine tenths of them found once; the top ten carry around 3.3%.

The chain combines TRBV6-1 with TRBJ2-1; TRBD2 matches at 12 bases. The origin of this receptor is a female donor in good health, serving as a control in a pregnancy study. Some clones in this sample may be carry-over from other donors' samples. The source was PBMCs, collected in the first trimester of pregnancy. The DNA of the CDR3 is TGTGCCAGCAGTGAACTAGCGGGGGGGTACAATGAGCAGTTCTTC. Protein: CASSELAGGYNEQFF.